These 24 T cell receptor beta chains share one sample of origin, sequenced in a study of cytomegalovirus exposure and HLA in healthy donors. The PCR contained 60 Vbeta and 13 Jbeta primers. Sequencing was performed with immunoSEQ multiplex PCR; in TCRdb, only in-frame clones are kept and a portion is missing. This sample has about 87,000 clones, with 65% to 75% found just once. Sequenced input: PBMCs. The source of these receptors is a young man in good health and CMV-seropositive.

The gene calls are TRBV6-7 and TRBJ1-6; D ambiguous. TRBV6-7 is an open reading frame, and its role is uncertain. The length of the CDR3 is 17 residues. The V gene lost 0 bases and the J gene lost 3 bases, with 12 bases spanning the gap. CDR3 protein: CASSYSMRELYNSPLHF. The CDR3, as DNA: TGTGCCAGCAGTTACTCGATGAGGGAACTCTATAATTCACCCCTCCACTTT.

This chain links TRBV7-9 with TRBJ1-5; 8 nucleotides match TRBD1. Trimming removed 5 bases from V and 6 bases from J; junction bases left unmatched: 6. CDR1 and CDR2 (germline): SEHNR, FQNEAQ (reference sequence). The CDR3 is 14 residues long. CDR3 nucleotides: TGTGCCAGCAGCGAAGGGACAGGAGGTCAGCCCCAGCATTTT. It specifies CASSEGTGGQPQHF.

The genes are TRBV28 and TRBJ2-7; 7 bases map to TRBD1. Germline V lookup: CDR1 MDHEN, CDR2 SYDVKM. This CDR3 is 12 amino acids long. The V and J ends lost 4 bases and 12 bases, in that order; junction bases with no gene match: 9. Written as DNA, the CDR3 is TGTGCCAGCAGTTCGACAGGGTTGGTCGGGTACTTC. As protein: CASSSTGLVGYF.

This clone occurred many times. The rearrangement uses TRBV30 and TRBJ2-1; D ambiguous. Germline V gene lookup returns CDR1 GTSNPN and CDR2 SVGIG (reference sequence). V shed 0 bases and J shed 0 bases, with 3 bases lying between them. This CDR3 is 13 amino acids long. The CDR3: CAWSVLSYNEQFF. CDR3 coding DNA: TGTGCCTGGAGTGTACTCTCCTACAATGAGCAGTTCTTC.

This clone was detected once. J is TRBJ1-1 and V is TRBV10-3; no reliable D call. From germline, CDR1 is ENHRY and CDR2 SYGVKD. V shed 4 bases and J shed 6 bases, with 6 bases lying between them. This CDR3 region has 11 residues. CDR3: CAISVGAEAFF. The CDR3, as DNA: TGTGCCATCAGTGTCGGGGCTGAAGCTTTCTTT.

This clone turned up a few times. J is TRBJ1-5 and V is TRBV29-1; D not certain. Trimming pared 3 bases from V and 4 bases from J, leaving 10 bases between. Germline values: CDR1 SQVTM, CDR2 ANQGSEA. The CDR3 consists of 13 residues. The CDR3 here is CSVEMGGNQPQHF. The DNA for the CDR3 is TGCAGCGTTGAGATGGGAGGAAATCAGCCCCAGCATTTT.

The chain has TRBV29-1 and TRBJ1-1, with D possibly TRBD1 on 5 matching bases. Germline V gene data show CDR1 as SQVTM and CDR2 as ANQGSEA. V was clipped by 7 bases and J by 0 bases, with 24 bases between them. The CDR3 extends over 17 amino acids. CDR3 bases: TGCAGCGCCACTTGGGGGGAGGGAGAGAACATGAACACTGAAGCTTTCTTT. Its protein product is CSATWGEGENMNTEAFF. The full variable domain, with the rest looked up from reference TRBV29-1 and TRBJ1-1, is SAVISQKPSRDICQRGTSLTIQCQVDSQVTMMFWYRQQPGQSLTLIATANQGSEATYESGFVIDKFPISRPNLTFSTLTVSNMSPEDSSIYLCSATWGEGENMNTEAFFGQGTRLTVV.

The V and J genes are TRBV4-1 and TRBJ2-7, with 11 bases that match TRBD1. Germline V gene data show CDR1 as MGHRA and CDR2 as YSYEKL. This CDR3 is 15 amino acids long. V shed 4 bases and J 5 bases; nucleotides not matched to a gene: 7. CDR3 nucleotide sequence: TGCGCCAGCAGCCCGGGGACAGGGGGTTTCAACGAGCAGTACTTC. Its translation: CASSPGTGGFNEQYF.

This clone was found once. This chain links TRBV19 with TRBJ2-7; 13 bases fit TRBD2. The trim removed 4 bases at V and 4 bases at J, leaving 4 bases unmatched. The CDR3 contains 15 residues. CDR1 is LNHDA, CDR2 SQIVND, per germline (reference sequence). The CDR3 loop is CASSTPGLAGYEQYF. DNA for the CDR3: TGTGCCAGTAGTACCCCGGGACTAGCGGGGTACGAGCAGTACTTC.

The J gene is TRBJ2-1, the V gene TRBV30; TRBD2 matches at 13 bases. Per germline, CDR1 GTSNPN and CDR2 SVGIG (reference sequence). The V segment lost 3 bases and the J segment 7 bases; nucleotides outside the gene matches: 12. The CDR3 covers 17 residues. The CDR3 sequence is CAWRAPGLAGFGNEQFF. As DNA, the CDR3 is TGTGCCTGGAGGGCCCCGGGACTAGCGGGATTTGGGAATGAGCAGTTCTTC.

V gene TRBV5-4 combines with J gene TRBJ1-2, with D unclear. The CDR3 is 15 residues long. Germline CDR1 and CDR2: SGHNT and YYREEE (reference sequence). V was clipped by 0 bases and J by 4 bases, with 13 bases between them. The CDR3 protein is CASSLGAGDFYGYTF. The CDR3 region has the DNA TGTGCCAGCAGCTTGGGGGCGGGAGATTTCTATGGCTACACCTTC.

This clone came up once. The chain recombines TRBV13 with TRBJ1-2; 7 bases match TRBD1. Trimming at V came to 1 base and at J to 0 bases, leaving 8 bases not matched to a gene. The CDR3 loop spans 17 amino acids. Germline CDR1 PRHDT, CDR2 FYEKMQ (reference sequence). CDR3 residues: CASSLALGDRANYGYTF. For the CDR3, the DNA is TGTGCCAGCAGCTTAGCCCTCGGAGACAGGGCTAACTATGGCTACACCTTC.

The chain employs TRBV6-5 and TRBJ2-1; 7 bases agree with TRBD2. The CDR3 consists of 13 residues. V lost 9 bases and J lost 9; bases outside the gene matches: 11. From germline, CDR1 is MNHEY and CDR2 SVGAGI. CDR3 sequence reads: CASISGTKGEQFF. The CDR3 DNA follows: TGTGCCAGTATTTCCGGGACTAAGGGTGAGCAGTTCTTC.

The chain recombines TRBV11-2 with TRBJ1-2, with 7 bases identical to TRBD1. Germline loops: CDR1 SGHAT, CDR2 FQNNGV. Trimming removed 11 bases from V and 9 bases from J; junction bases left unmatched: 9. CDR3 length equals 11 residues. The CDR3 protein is CAAGDSHSYTF. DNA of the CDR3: TGTGCCGCCGGGGACAGTCACAGCTACACCTTC.

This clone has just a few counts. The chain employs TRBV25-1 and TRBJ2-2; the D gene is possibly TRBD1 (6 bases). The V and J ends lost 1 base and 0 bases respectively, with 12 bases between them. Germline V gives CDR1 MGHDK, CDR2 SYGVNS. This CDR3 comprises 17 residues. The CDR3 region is CASSEWGLGPNTGELFF. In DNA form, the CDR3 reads TGTGCCAGCAGTGAATGGGGGCTGGGTCCGAACACCGGGGAGCTGTTTTTT.

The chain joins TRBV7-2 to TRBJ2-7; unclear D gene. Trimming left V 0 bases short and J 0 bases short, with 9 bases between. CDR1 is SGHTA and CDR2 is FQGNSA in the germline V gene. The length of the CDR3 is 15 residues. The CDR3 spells CASSLATEASYEQYF. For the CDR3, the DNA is TGTGCCAGCAGCTTAGCGACCGAGGCCTCCTACGAGCAGTACTTC.

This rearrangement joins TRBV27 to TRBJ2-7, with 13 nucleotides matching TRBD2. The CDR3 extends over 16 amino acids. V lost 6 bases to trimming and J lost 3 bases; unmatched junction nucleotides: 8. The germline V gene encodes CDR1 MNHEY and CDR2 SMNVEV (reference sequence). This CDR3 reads CASRSWTSGSFYEQYF. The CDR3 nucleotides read TGTGCCAGCAGATCTTGGACTAGCGGGAGTTTCTACGAGCAGTACTTC.

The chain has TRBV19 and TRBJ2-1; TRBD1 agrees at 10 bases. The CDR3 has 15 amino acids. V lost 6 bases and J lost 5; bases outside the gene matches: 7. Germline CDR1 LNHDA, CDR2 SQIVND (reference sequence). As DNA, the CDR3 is TGTGCCAGTAGCGGGGGACAGGGGATCAACAATGAGCAGTTCTTC. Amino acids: CASSGGQGINNEQFF.

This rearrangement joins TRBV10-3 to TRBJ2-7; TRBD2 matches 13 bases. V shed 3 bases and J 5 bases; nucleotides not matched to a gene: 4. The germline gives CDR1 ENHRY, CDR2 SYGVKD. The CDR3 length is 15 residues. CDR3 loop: CAISDPLAGGDEQYF. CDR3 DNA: TGTGCCATCAGTGACCCACTAGCGGGGGGGGACGAGCAGTACTTC.

This CDR3 is CASITPLTGELFF. Here the CDR3 DNA reads TGTGCCAGCATTACTCCATTGACCGGGGAGCTGTTTTTT. The genes are TRBV6-5 and TRBJ2-2; the D is unclear. The CDR3 contains 13 residues. Germline V gene sequence: CDR1 MNHEY, CDR2 SVGAGI. Trimming pared 7 bases from V and 5 bases from J, leaving 11 bases between.

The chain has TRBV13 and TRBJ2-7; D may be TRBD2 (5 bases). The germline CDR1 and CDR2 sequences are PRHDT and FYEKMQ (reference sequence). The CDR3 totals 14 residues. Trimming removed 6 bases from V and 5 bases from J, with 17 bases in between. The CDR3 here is CASSKLEHPHEQYF. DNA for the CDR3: TGTGCCAGCAGTAAACTAGAGCATCCCCACGAGCAGTACTTC.

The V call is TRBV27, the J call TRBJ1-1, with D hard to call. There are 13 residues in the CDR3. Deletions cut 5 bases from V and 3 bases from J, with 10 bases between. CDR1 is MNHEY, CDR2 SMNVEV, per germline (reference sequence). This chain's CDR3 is CASSEQIHTEAFF. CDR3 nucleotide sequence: TGTGCCAGCAGTGAACAGATACACACTGAAGCTTTCTTT.

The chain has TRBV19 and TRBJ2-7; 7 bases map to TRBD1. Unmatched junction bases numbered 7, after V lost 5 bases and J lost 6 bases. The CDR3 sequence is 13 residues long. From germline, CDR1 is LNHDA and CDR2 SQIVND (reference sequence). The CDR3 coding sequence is TGTGCCAGTAGTGGACAGGTTAAGGCCGAGCAGTACTTC. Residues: CASSGQVKAEQYF.

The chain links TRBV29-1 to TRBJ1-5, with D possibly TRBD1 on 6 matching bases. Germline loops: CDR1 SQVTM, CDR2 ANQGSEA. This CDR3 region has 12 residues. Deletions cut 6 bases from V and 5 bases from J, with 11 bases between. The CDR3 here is CSVGQLDQPQHF. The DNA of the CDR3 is TGCAGCGTCGGACAGCTAGATCAGCCCCAGCATTTT.